The 8 T cell receptor beta chains listed next were all sequenced from one sample in a study of tumor-infiltrating lymphocytes in oesophageal squamous cell carcinoma. TCRdb called the PCR reads again in MiXCR, with one record for every CDR3 protein. The repertoire holds nearly 20,000 distinct CDR3 sequences, with 40% to 50% as singletons. The sequencing input was esophageal tumor tissue. The origin of the receptors is a male donor with esophageal squamous cell carcinoma.

This chain connects TRBV6-1 to TRBJ2-1, with TRBD2 matching over 12 bases. V shed 2 bases and J 15 bases; nucleotides not matched to a gene: 8. Germline V gene sequence: CDR1 MNHNS, CDR2 SASEGT. This CDR3 comprises 14 residues. The CDR3 reads CASSEWASGRARFF. CDR3 in DNA: TGTGCCAGCAGTGAATGGGCTAGCGGGAGGGCCCGGTTCTTC.

J is TRBJ2-4 and V is TRBV20-1; TRBD1 might be the D (6 bases). Germline-derived CDR1 and CDR2 are DFQATT and SNEGSKA (reference sequence). CDR3 length equals 17 residues. The V end lost 0 bases, the J end lost 0 bases, and 15 bases lay between the germline ends. The CDR3 DNA sequence: TGCAGTGCTAGAGATCCAGTTGGGGGCTTAGCCAAAAACATTCAGTACTTC. Translating gives CSARDPVGGLAKNIQYF.

The sample holds a few counts of this clonotype. The V gene is TRBV5-6, the J gene TRBJ1-1; D uncertain. This CDR3 is built from 13 residues. V gave up 3 bases and J gave up 4 bases, with 10 bases separating them. Germline loops: CDR1 SGHDT, CDR2 YYEEEE. CDR3 amino acids: CASSSAPSTEAFF. The CDR3 bases are TGTGCCAGCAGCTCCGCCCCGTCCACTGAAGCTTTCTTT.

In the case of this clonotype: It is likely a read error, because the conserved phenylalanine at the end of the CDR3 is missing. The DNA is left out, because the CDR3 cannot be placed on it with certainty; the CDR3 is given as TCRdb lists it. The J gene is TRBJ1-1, the V gene TRBV10-1; the table names TRBD1, a call not compared with the DNA. Termini included, the CDR3 measures 16 amino acids. Germline CDR1 is WNHNN and CDR2 is SYGVQD (reference sequence). The CDR3 region is CASNDRVSKRPSTSVR.

This clonotype was picked up many times. The V and J genes are TRBV2 and TRBJ1-3, with a possible D match to TRBD1 (6 bases). Germline V lookup: CDR1 SNHLY, CDR2 FYNNEI. Trimming left V 5 bases short and J 4 bases short, with 12 bases between. The CDR3 has 14 amino acids. CDR3 loop: CASSLQGSGNTIYF. The CDR3 bases are TGTGCCAGCAGTTTACAGGGATCGGGAAACACCATATATTTT.

This clonotype showed up many times. DNA of the CDR3: TGTGCCAGCAGCTTAGGGACAGAAGAGACCCAGTACTTC. Translating it yields CASSLGTEETQYF. The chain links TRBV5-4 to TRBJ2-5; 7 bases fit TRBD1. Germline V gene sequence: CDR1 SGHNT, CDR2 YYREEE (reference sequence). The trim removed 2 bases at V and 3 bases at J, leaving 1 base unmatched. The CDR3 spans 13 residues. Full variable domain (outside the CDR3, taken from reference TRBV5-4 and TRBJ2-5): ETGVTQSPTHLIKTRGQQVTLRCSSQSGHNTVSWYQQALGQGPQFIFQYYREEENGRGNFPPRFSGLQFPNYSSELNVNALELDDSALYLCASSLGTEETQYFGPGTRLLVL.

The chain joins TRBV11-1 to TRBJ1-1; 8 bases match TRBD1. The length of the CDR3 is 13 residues. The trim removed 6 bases at V and 3 bases at J, leaving 3 bases unmatched. Per germline, CDR1 SGHAT and CDR2 FQDESV (reference sequence). This CDR3 is CASRQGQDTEAFF. Here the CDR3 DNA reads TGTGCCAGCAGACAGGGACAGGACACTGAAGCTTTCTTT. Looking up the rest from reference TRBV11-1 and TRBJ1-1 gives the full variable domain: EAEVAQSPRYKITEKSQAVAFWCDPISGHATLYWYRQILGQGPELLVQFQDESVVDDSQLPKDRFSAERLKGVDSTLKIQPAELGDSAMYLCASRQGQDTEAFFGQGTRLTVV.

This clonotype was detected ten times or more. The chain uses TRBV11-2 and TRBJ2-7; TRBD1 matches 7 bases. The CDR3 loop spans 12 amino acids. Trimming removed 3 bases from V and 6 bases from J; junction bases left unmatched: 2. Germline loops: CDR1 SGHAT, CDR2 FQNNGV. The CDR3, as DNA: TGTGCCAGCAGCTTGACAGGGACCGAGCAGTACTTC. Translated: CASSLTGTEQYF. Filled out from reference TRBV11-2 and TRBJ2-7, the complete variable domain reads EAGVAQSPRYKIIEKRQSVAFWCNPISGHATLYWYQQILGQGPKLLIQFQNNGVVDDSQLPKDRFSAERLKGVDSTLKIQPAKLEDSAVYLCASSLTGTEQYFGPGTRLTVT.